These 32 T cell receptor beta chains came from one sample sequenced in a study of immune heterogeneity within non-small cell lung tumors. The TCR beta CDR3 region underwent multiplex PCR amplification with 32 V and 13 J primers. TCRdb re-analysed the multiplex PCR reads in MiXCR, keeping a single row per CDR3 protein. The sample records 2,000 to 2,500 distinct CDR3 sequences, 34% being singletons. The template consisted of bulk tumor genomic DNA, with around 600 ng used per sample. Spaced far apart, several biopsies were taken from each primary tumor during surgery. Curative surgical treatment was performed in patients who had newly diagnosed, untreated non-small cell lung cancer. The specimen sequenced was lung tumor tissue. The receptor source for this set is a man aged 70 or older with non-small cell lung cancer.

This clonotype has just a few counts. The chain links TRBV6-1 to TRBJ1-5, with D possibly matching TRBD1 (5 bases). V dropped 6 bases and J dropped 5 bases, with 17 bases sitting between them. Germline-derived CDR1 and CDR2 are MNHNS and SASEGT. The CDR3 is made up of 15 amino acids. Written as DNA, the CDR3 is TGTGCCAGCAGGCCCGGTAGGGGCAAAGATCAGCCCCAGCATTTT. It encodes CASRPGRGKDQPQHF.

Within the sample, this clonotype is medium-sized (0.01 to 0.1%). The rearrangement joins TRBV5-5 to TRBJ1-3; possibly TRBD1 for D (6 bases). The CDR3 has 14 amino acids. V lost 4 bases to trimming and J lost 4 bases, with 12 bases between them. Germline values: CDR1 SGHKS, CDR2 YYEKEE (reference sequence). The CDR3 region has the DNA TGTGCCAGCAGCGGGGGGCGGCTGGGAAACACCATATATTTT. Translating gives CASSGGRLGNTIYF.

This clonotype is medium-sized within its sample. The chain recombines TRBV20-1 with TRBJ1-2, with D maybe TRBD1 (6 bases). There are 11 residues in the CDR3. Germline CDR1 is DFQATT and CDR2 is SNEGSKA (reference sequence). V lost 6 bases to trimming and J lost 6 bases, with 11 bases between them. DNA for the CDR3: TGCAGTGCGAAGGGGGTGAATGGCTACACCTTC. Translation gives CSAKGVNGYTF.

This chain links TRBV27 with TRBJ2-3; D is unresolved. CDR1 is MNHEY, CDR2 SMNVEV, per germline (reference sequence). The V end was cut by 7 bases, the J end by 1 base, with 15 bases between. The CDR3 is 15 residues long. The CDR3 nucleotides read TGTGCCAGCATGACGGACCGCGGAGGCACAGATACGCAGTATTTT. Protein: CASMTDRGGTDTQYF.

The chain carries TRBV11-2 and TRBJ1-3, with D hard to call. The V end lost 1 base, the J end lost 2 bases, and 6 bases lay between the germline ends. CDR1 and CDR2 from the germline V gene are SGHAT and FQNNGV. The CDR3 contains 14 residues. Written as DNA, the CDR3 is TGTGCCAGCAGCTTAGGACATACTGGAAACACCATATATTTT. Translating it yields CASSLGHTGNTIYF.

This clonotype was recorded a few times. This chain uses TRBV19 with TRBJ2-1, with 7 nucleotides matching TRBD1. CDR1 and CDR2 from the germline V gene are LNHDA and SQIVND (reference sequence). V dropped 3 bases and J dropped 3; count of bases not matched to a gene: 8. This CDR3 has 16 amino acids. The CDR3 DNA sequence: TGTGCCAGTAGTATCGAGGCCGGGACAGTCTACAATGAGCAGTTCTTC. It is translated as CASSIEAGTVYNEQFF.

As regards this clonotype: A much larger clone differs by one base, so this may be a read error. The chain is built from TRBV18 and TRBJ1-4; a weak D match, TRBD1 (6 bases). The CDR3 contains 13 residues. Deletions cut 2 bases from V and 7 bases from J, with 8 bases between. The germline gives CDR1 KGHSH, CDR2 LQKENI. The CDR3 sequence: CASSPSGAEKLFF. In nucleotides, the CDR3 is TGTGCCAGCTCACCATCGGGGGCTGAAAAACTGTTTTTT.

The chain carries TRBV5-1 and TRBJ1-2; D is unresolved. This CDR3 has 15 residues. Germline V gene sequence: CDR1 SGHRS, CDR2 YFSETQ. Trimming pared 0 bases from V and 3 bases from J, leaving 12 bases between. CDR3 sequence (DNA): TGCGCCAGCAGCTTGGAACGGCACCCCGACTATGGCTACACCTTC. Translating gives CASSLERHPDYGYTF.

The sample holds a few counts of this clonotype. The CDR3 loop is CASSLRPSSYEQYF. The CDR3 DNA is TGTGCCAGCAGCTTACGACCCAGCTCCTACGAGCAGTACTTC. This chain connects TRBV7-6 to TRBJ2-7; D remains unclear. The CDR3 is 14 residues long. Trimming cost V 2 bases and J 0 bases, with 8 bases left between them. CDR1 is SGHVS, CDR2 FNYEAQ, per germline.

V and J are TRBV7-3 and TRBJ1-1, with TRBD1 identical over 7 bases. Looked up from germline, CDR1 is SGHTA and CDR2 is FQGTGA. The CDR3 sequence is 13 residues long. After removal of 0 bases from V and 8 bases from J, the junction contained 3 bases not matched to a gene. As DNA, the CDR3 is TGTGCCAGCAGCTTAACTCCGGGACAGGAAGCTTTCTTT. The encoded protein is CASSLTPGQEAFF. Filled out from reference TRBV7-3 and TRBJ1-1, the complete variable domain reads GAGVSQTPSNKVTEKGKYVELRCDPISGHTALYWYRQSLGQGPEFLIYFQGTGAADDSGLPNDRFFAVRPEGSVSTLKIQRTERGDSAVYLCASSLTPGQEAFFGQGTRLTVV.

The V call is TRBV6-1, the J call TRBJ1-1, with a tentative D call TRBD1 (6 bases). CDR3 length: 15 amino acids. Looked up from germline, CDR1 is MNHNS and CDR2 is SASEGT. V shed 5 bases and J shed 0 bases, with 13 bases lying between them. CDR3 DNA sequence: TGTGCCAGCAGTTCCAGGGACATTTTGAACACTGAAGCTTTCTTT. Its translation is CASSSRDILNTEAFF.

The gene calls are TRBV7-2 and TRBJ1-2; D ambiguous. Germline CDR1 reads SGHTA; CDR2 reads FQGNSA. Trimming pared 1 base from V and 1 base from J, leaving 7 bases between. The CDR3 consists of 14 residues. CDR3 coding DNA: TGTGCCAGCAGCTTAGGGGTCATTAACTATGGCTACACCTTC. Amino acids: CASSLGVINYGYTF. The variable domain in full, with the rest retrieved from reference TRBV7-2 and TRBJ1-2, is GAGVSQSPSNKVTEKGKDVELRCDPISGHTALYWYRQSLGQGLEFLIYFQGNSAPDKSGLPSDRFSAERTGGSVSTLTIQRTQQEDSAVYLCASSLGVINYGYTFGSGTRLTVV.

This clonotype turned up a few times. The chain couples TRBV24-1 to TRBJ1-2, with D unclear. The CDR3 extends over 14 amino acids. V was clipped by 2 bases and J by 2 bases, with 8 bases between them. CDR1 and CDR2 (germline): KGHDR, SFDVKD. The CDR3 loop reads CATSDYNTNYGYTF. The CDR3 DNA is TGTGCCACCAGTGATTATAACACCAACTATGGCTACACCTTC.

This clonotype showed up just a few times. V gene TRBV6-1 combines with J gene TRBJ2-2, with D unresolved. This CDR3 is 14 amino acids long. The germline V gene has CDR1 MNHNS and CDR2 SASEGT. Trimming pared 5 bases from V and 6 bases from J, leaving 13 bases between. The CDR3 loop reads CASSYGQQSGELFF. The CDR3 nucleotides read TGTGCCAGCAGTTATGGGCAGCAGTCCGGGGAGCTGTTTTTT.

This chain connects TRBV20-1 to TRBJ2-1, with 11 bases lining up with TRBD1. V lost 6 bases and J lost 4; bases outside the gene matches: 17. Germline values: CDR1 DFQATT, CDR2 SNEGSKA (reference sequence). The CDR3 consists of 18 residues. CDR3 sequence (DNA): TGCAGTGCACCTGGGACAGGGGGGCCGAAGGGGATTTACAATGAGCAGTTCTTC. It translates to CSAPGTGGPKGIYNEQFF.

With regard to this clonotype: A much larger clone differs by one base, so this may be a read error. The chain links TRBV27 to TRBJ1-1; D might be TRBD1 (5 bases). The CDR3 has 13 amino acids. CDR1 is MNHEY, CDR2 SMNVEV, per germline (reference sequence). Here the CDR3 DNA reads TGTGCCATCACTGACAGACTGAACAGTGAAGCTTTCTTT. Its protein is CAITDRLNSEAFF.

The rearrangement links TRBV15 to TRBJ1-1; D uncertain. The CDR3 extends over 14 amino acids. The germline CDR1 and CDR2 sequences are LNHNV and YYDKDF (reference sequence). V lost 0 bases and J lost 1, with 6 bases in between. The CDR3 sequence is CATSRDMGNTEAFF. Written as DNA, the CDR3 is TGTGCCACCAGCAGAGATATGGGGAACACTGAAGCTTTCTTT. Full variable domain (rest looked up from reference TRBV15 and TRBJ1-1): DAMVIQNPRYQVTQFGKPVTLSCSQTLNHNVMYWYQQKSSQAPKLLFHYYDKDFNNEADTPDNFQSRRPNTSFCFLDIRSPGLGDTAMYLCATSRDMGNTEAFFGQGTRLTVV.

The chain carries TRBV7-9 and TRBJ1-1, with D maybe TRBD1 (5 bases). Germline loops: CDR1 SEHNR, CDR2 FQNEAQ (reference sequence). V gave up 5 bases and J gave up 3 bases, with 10 bases separating them. This CDR3 spans 13 amino acids. This CDR3 is CASSTRVDTEAFF. The CDR3 DNA is TGTGCCAGCAGCACCAGGGTTGACACTGAAGCTTTCTTT.

CDR3 bases: TGTGCCAGCAGTACGCCCAGGGGGGAGACCCAGTACTTC. This translates into CASSTPRGETQYF. The rearrangement uses TRBV6-1 and TRBJ2-5, with 7 nucleotides matching TRBD1. Germline V gene data show CDR1 as MNHNS and CDR2 as SASEGT. The CDR3 covers 13 residues. The ends lost 5 bases at V and 5 bases at J; junction bases unmatched: 5.

CDR3 in amino acids: CASSFLQGYNEQFF. The CDR3, as DNA: TGTGCCAGCAGCTTTTTACAGGGATACAATGAGCAGTTCTTC. This chain connects TRBV5-5 to TRBJ2-1, with D possibly matching TRBD1 (6 bases). CDR1 SGHKS and CDR2 YYEKEE come from the germline V gene (reference sequence). Trimming took 2 bases from V and 4 from J, leaving 10 bases between them. This CDR3 region has 14 residues.

The rearrangement joins TRBV5-1 to TRBJ1-3; D uncertain. The CDR3 extends over 15 amino acids. Germline V CDR1 and CDR2: SGHRS, YFSETQ. Trimming stripped 0 bases from V and 0 bases from J, with 7 bases between. This CDR3 reads CASSLDGSSGNTIYF. CDR3 DNA sequence: TGCGCCAGCAGCTTGGATGGGAGCTCTGGAAACACCATATATTTT.

The V gene is TRBV6-4, the J gene TRBJ2-1, with 9 bases identical to TRBD2. Germline V lookup: CDR1 MRHNA, CDR2 SNTAGT. The CDR3 spans 15 residues. J lost 8 bases, V lost 3 bases, and 8 bases had no gene match. Written as DNA, the CDR3 is TGTGCCAGCAGTGATGGTAGCGGGAGTATTTATGAGCAGTTCTTC. It yields the protein CASSDGSGSIYEQFF.

Turning to this clonotype: This may arise from a read error, as a much more abundant clone is one base away. The chain employs TRBV19 and TRBJ1-2; possible D gene TRBD1, 5 bases. Per germline, CDR1 LNHDA and CDR2 SQIVND (reference sequence). The CDR3 runs 14 residues. The ends were cut back, 10 bases at V and 6 bases at J, with 21 bases in the middle. The CDR3 nucleotides are TGTGCCACTCTTCCGAAACTGGGGGTTCATGGCTACACCTTC. It is translated as CATLPKLGVHGYTF.

Judged by abundance, this clonotype is medium-sized. The chain has TRBV11-2 and TRBJ1-2; D might be TRBD1 (6 bases). V was shortened by 1 base and J by 4 bases, with 13 bases between the two germline ends. Germline CDR1 SGHAT, CDR2 FQNNGV. This CDR3 contains 15 residues. CDR3 sequence: CASSLGRGEGYGYTF. The CDR3 DNA follows: TGTGCCAGCAGCTTAGGGAGGGGGGAAGGCTATGGCTACACCTTC.

As for this clonotype: A read error may be the cause here, since a much bigger clone is one base away. The genes are TRBV19 and TRBJ1-2; a weak D match, TRBD1 (5 bases). This CDR3 has 14 residues. Germline assignment: CDR1 LNHDA and CDR2 SQIVND (reference sequence). The CDR3 sequence is CATLPKLGVYVYTF. CDR3 DNA: TGTGCCACTCTTCCGAAACTGGGGGTTTATGTCTACACCTTC.

This clonotype was found a few times. The V call is TRBV20-1, the J call TRBJ2-1; TRBD2 matches at 7 bases. The CDR3 has 11 residues. Germline loops: CDR1 DFQATT, CDR2 SNEGSKA (reference sequence). V lost 6 bases and J lost 16; bases outside the gene matches: 12. The CDR3, as DNA: TGCAGTGCCACGGGGGAGGGAGGTTTCTTCTTC. Protein sequence: CSATGEGGFFF.

The genes are TRBV28 and TRBJ2-3, with TRBD1 matching 10 bases. From germline, CDR1 is MDHEN and CDR2 SYDVKM. The CDR3 loop spans 19 amino acids. After removal of 5 bases from V and 2 bases from J, the junction contained 16 bases not matched to a gene. CDR3 amino acids: CASSPGWATGGIFTDTQYF. The CDR3 DNA reads as TGTGCCAGCAGTCCTGGGTGGGCGACAGGGGGCATATTCACAGATACGCAGTATTTT.

As to this clonotype: A much larger clone is a single base away; this may be a read error. V is TRBV20-1 and J is TRBJ2-1; weak D call: TRBD2 (5 bases). CDR1 DFQATT and CDR2 SNEGSKA come from the germline V gene (reference sequence). This CDR3 spans 15 amino acids. Trimming pared 5 bases from V and 5 bases from J, leaving 19 bases between. The CDR3: CSAQIRGSANNEQFF. The CDR3 DNA reads as TGCAGTGCTCAGATCCGGGGTAGCGCCAACAATGAGCAGTTCTTC.

This clonotype rates as medium-sized. For the CDR3, the DNA is TGTGCCAGCAGCTTAGGACTACAGGGAAATGAAGCTTTCTTT. Translated, it gives CASSLGLQGNEAFF. This chain connects TRBV11-2 to TRBJ1-1, with a possible D match to TRBD1 (6 bases). Germline V gene data show CDR1 as SGHAT and CDR2 as FQNNGV. This CDR3 region has 14 residues. Trimming shortened V by 1 base and J by 7 bases, and 13 bases separated the two germline ends.

This clonotype was picked up one time. The chain uses TRBV6-5 and TRBJ1-1; D remains unclear. This CDR3 contains 17 residues. The V gene's germline CDR1 is MNHEY and CDR2 SVGAGI. With 1 base removed from V and 1 base from J, the gap between germline ends came to 16 bases. Here the CDR3 DNA reads TGTGCCAGCAGTTACTTGAAGCTCGTTCTTCCGAACACTGAAGCTTTCTTT. It encodes CASSYLKLVLPNTEAFF.

In this sample, this clonotype turned up a few times. The chain uses TRBV6-1 and TRBJ2-7, with 9 bases matching TRBD1. Germline values: CDR1 MNHNS, CDR2 SASEGT. V dropped 1 base and J dropped 3; count of bases not matched to a gene: 4. The CDR3 has 15 amino acids. CDR3 nucleotides: TGTGCCAGCAGTGAAGTGGGACAGGGTCACTACGAGCAGTACTTC. It codes for CASSEVGQGHYEQYF.

The chain couples TRBV7-9 to TRBJ1-4; D is uncertain. Trimming removed 4 bases at V and 1 base at J, with 13 bases between. The CDR3 loop spans 16 amino acids. Germline V gene sequence: CDR1 SEHNR, CDR2 FQNEAQ (reference sequence). CDR3 loop: CASSYLYGQTNEKLFF. CDR3 sequence (DNA): TGTGCCAGCAGCTACCTTTACGGGCAAACTAATGAAAAACTGTTTTTT.